Presented here are 20 T cell receptor beta chains from one specimen sequenced in a study of cytomegalovirus exposure and HLA in healthy donors. The PCR was carried out with 60 Vbeta primers and 13 Jbeta primers. Assay: immunoSEQ multiplex PCR; the TCRdb copy retains only in-frame clones and omits some. The sample lists 130,000 or so clones, around three fifths occurring once. The sample was PBMCs. These receptor sequences come from a male donor in good health and CMV-seronegative.

The chain has TRBV27 and TRBJ1-5; 7 bases are shared with TRBD1. The CDR3 consists of 17 residues. The V segment lost 0 bases and the J segment 7 bases; nucleotides outside the gene matches: 12. Germline values: CDR1 MNHEY, CDR2 SMNVEV (reference sequence). CDR3 coding DNA: TGTGCCAGCAGTTTATCGTCGGGCAGGGGGGCGTCCCAGCCCCAGCATTTT. Its protein product is CASSLSSGRGASQPQHF.

The genes are TRBV14 and TRBJ2-7, with TRBD1 matching over 8 bases. The CDR3 spans 14 residues. Per germline, CDR1 SGHDN and CDR2 FVKESK. Losses at the gene ends were 4 bases for V and 5 bases for J; bases not matched to a gene: 7. CDR3 sequence reads: CASSPNRGFNEQYF. In nucleotides, the CDR3 is TGTGCCAGCAGCCCCAACAGGGGGTTCAACGAGCAGTACTTC.

CDR3 amino acids: CASSPGQGNTGELFF. In DNA form, the CDR3 reads TGTGCCAGCAGCCCGGGACAGGGCAACACCGGGGAGCTGTTTTTT. This rearrangement joins TRBV9 to TRBJ2-2, with 9 bases aligning to TRBD1. Germline values: CDR1 SGDLS, CDR2 YYNGEE. This CDR3 has 15 residues. With 4 bases clipped from V and 2 bases from J, the junction kept 3 bases outside the gene matches.

V gene TRBV7-2 combines with J gene TRBJ2-3, with D maybe TRBD1 (5 bases). The CDR3 runs to 15 residues. Trimming removed 2 bases from V and 0 bases from J, with 9 bases in between. CDR1 is SGHTA and CDR2 is FQGNSA in the germline V gene. The CDR3 DNA follows: TGTGCCAGCAGCTTATTCCAGGGAAGCACAGATACGCAGTATTTT. Protein sequence: CASSLFQGSTDTQYF.

V and J are TRBV7-3 and TRBJ1-2; D perhaps matches TRBD1 (5 bases). This CDR3 spans 13 amino acids. V lost 5 bases, J lost 2 bases, and 9 bases lay in between. Germline V gene sequence: CDR1 SGHTA, CDR2 FQGTGA. DNA for the CDR3: TGTGCCAGCAGCCCCGACAGAAACTATGGCTACACCTTC. Translating it yields CASSPDRNYGYTF. Supplemented by reference TRBV7-3 and TRBJ1-2, the full variable domain reads GAGVSQTPSNKVTEKGKYVELRCDPISGHTALYWYRQSLGQGPEFLIYFQGTGAADDSGLPNDRFFAVRPEGSVSTLKIQRTERGDSAVYLCASSPDRNYGYTFGSGTRLTVV.

The CDR3 sequence: CAISESRTSGGSYNEQFF. CDR3 DNA: TGTGCCATCAGTGAGTCGAGGACTAGCGGGGGGTCCTACAATGAGCAGTTCTTC. The V gene is TRBV10-3, the J gene TRBJ2-1, with 14 positions matching TRBD2. With 0 bases clipped from V and 1 base from J, the junction kept 2 bases outside the gene matches. Germline V CDR1 and CDR2: ENHRY, SYGVKD. The CDR3 is made up of 18 amino acids.

The chain combines TRBV5-4 with TRBJ2-3; 8 nucleotides agree with TRBD2. Germline trimming cut 4 bases from V and 5 bases from J; bases unmatched to any gene: 12. The CDR3 runs to 16 residues. CDR1 and CDR2 from the germline V gene are SGHNT and YYREEE (reference sequence). CDR3 loop: CASSPGGAHGGDTQYF. The CDR3 DNA sequence: TGTGCCAGCAGCCCGGGAGGGGCTCACGGGGGAGATACGCAGTATTTT.

This clone was observed a single time. This chain joins TRBV7-2 and TRBJ2-7, with D possibly matching TRBD2 (6 bases). This CDR3 comprises 15 residues. Germline CDR1 reads SGHTA; CDR2 reads FQGNSA. The germline V and J ends were trimmed by 5 bases and 1 base, with 15 bases remaining between them. The CDR3 protein is CASSVSEGLSYEQYF. CDR3 DNA sequence: TGTGCCAGCAGCGTGTCGGAGGGACTGTCCTACGAGCAGTACTTC.

The rearrangement joins TRBV11-2 to TRBJ1-6; 8 bases map to TRBD1. There are 15 residues in the CDR3. The germline CDR1 and CDR2 sequences are SGHAT and FQNNGV. V shed 5 bases, J shed 9 bases, and the junction held 9 bases outside the gene matches. CDR3 in DNA: TGTGCCAGCAGCCCACCGGACAGGGAGGGTTCACCCCTCCACTTT. Encoded protein: CASSPPDREGSPLHF.

This clone was seen only a few times. The chain has TRBV7-2 and TRBJ2-5; maybe TRBD1 (6 bases). CDR3 size: 15 residues. Germline-derived CDR1 and CDR2 are SGHTA and FQGNSA. V was cut by 4 bases and J by 0 bases, with 12 bases left in between. The CDR3 sequence: CASSWTVGYQETQYF. CDR3 nucleotide sequence: TGTGCCAGCAGCTGGACAGTCGGGTACCAAGAGACCCAGTACTTC.

Here the CDR3 DNA reads TGTGCCAGCAGTGAATCCCGACAGGGGCCAGCCAAAAACATTCAGTACTTC. It yields the protein CASSESRQGPAKNIQYF. This chain connects TRBV2 to TRBJ2-4, with TRBD1 matching 8 bases. The CDR3 extends over 17 amino acids. J lost 0 bases, V lost 2 bases, and 6 bases had no gene match. Germline V gene sequence: CDR1 SNHLY, CDR2 FYNNEI.

V usage is TRBV11-2 and J usage is TRBJ1-4, with 7 bases matching TRBD1. Germline CDR1 and CDR2: SGHAT and FQNNGV. CDR3 length: 17 amino acids. V was pared by 1 base and J by 7 bases, with 12 bases of the junction left unmatched. CDR3 DNA sequence: TGTGCCAGCAGCTTAGTGGGAGGAGGCAGGGGGAGTGAAAAACTGTTTTTT. It yields the protein CASSLVGGGRGSEKLFF. The complete variable domain, with remaining parts taken from reference TRBV11-2 and TRBJ1-4, reads EAGVAQSPRYKIIEKRQSVAFWCNPISGHATLYWYQQILGQGPKLLIQFQNNGVVDDSQLPKDRFSAERLKGVDSTLKIQPAKLEDSAVYLCASSLVGGGRGSEKLFFGSGTQLSVL.

This clone was observed a handful of times. V is TRBV28 and J is TRBJ1-4; the match to TRBD1 covers 7 bases. Germline V CDR1 and CDR2: MDHEN, SYDVKM. With 6 bases clipped from V and 6 bases from J, the junction kept 13 bases outside the gene matches. This CDR3 has 16 residues. Here the CDR3 reads CASRSPADRTYEKLFF. The CDR3 DNA sequence: TGTGCCAGCAGGAGTCCCGCGGACAGGACCTATGAAAAACTGTTTTTT.

The V call is TRBV15, the J call TRBJ2-7, with TRBD1 matching over 7 bases. V shed 3 bases and J 6 bases; nucleotides not matched to a gene: 11. Germline CDR1 LNHNV, CDR2 YYDKDF (reference sequence). The CDR3 covers 15 residues. DNA for the CDR3: TGTGCCACCAGCAGCCGATACTGGACAGGATCCGAGCAGTACTTC. Its translation: CATSSRYWTGSEQYF.

The chain recombines TRBV4-1 with TRBJ2-7; 10 nucleotides align to TRBD2. V lost 2 bases to trimming and J lost 0 bases; unmatched junction nucleotides: 1. CDR1 MGHRA and CDR2 YSYEKL come from the germline V gene. The CDR3 extends over 15 amino acids. CDR3 coding DNA: TGCGCCAGCAGCCAAAGACTAGCGGGCTCCTACGAGCAGTACTTC. Encoded protein: CASSQRLAGSYEQYF.

This rearrangement joins TRBV29-1 to TRBJ2-4; 8 nucleotides line up with TRBD2. Per the germline V gene, CDR1 is SQVTM and CDR2 is ANQGSEA. The ends lost 6 bases at V and 6 bases at J; junction bases unmatched: 10. There are 14 residues in the CDR3. The CDR3 is CSVGTSKAVNIQYF. DNA for the CDR3: TGCAGCGTCGGGACTAGTAAGGCGGTAAACATTCAGTACTTC.

This clone was counted between two and nine times. The chain recombines TRBV10-3 with TRBJ1-2, with D perhaps TRBD1 (5 bases). V was pared by 5 bases and J by 2 bases, with 24 bases between. CDR1 is ENHRY and CDR2 is SYGVKD in the germline V gene. This CDR3 comprises 18 residues. For the CDR3, the DNA is TGTGCCATCAGTCGCGGTTGGGGGGGGGAATATGGAAACTATGGCTACACCTTC. Protein product: CAISRGWGGEYGNYGYTF.

The chain couples TRBV23-1 to TRBJ2-1, with D possibly TRBD2 on 5 matching bases. TRBV23-1 is an ORF, and what it does is uncertain. The CDR3 has 15 residues. The ends were cut back, 2 bases at V and 6 bases at J, with 14 bases in the middle. CDR3 residues: CASSQLSLEGNEQFF. CDR3 nucleotide sequence: TGCGCCAGCAGTCAACTATCGCTAGAGGGCAATGAGCAGTTCTTC.

This clone has more than one count but fewer than ten. The chain couples TRBV18 to TRBJ1-4, with D possibly TRBD1 on 6 matching bases. Germline V gene sequence: CDR1 KGHSH, CDR2 LQKENI. This CDR3 region has 15 residues. The V end lost 4 bases, the J end lost 3 bases, and 12 bases lay between the germline ends. Here the CDR3 DNA reads TGTGCCAGCTCACGGGACATCGAAGCTAATGAAAAACTGTTTTTT. Protein sequence: CASSRDIEANEKLFF.

The rearrangement uses TRBV28 and TRBJ1-1; D is unclear. Per germline, CDR1 MDHEN and CDR2 SYDVKM. Deletions cut 3 bases from V and 7 bases from J, with 12 bases between. This CDR3 is 13 amino acids long. The CDR3 region has the DNA TGTGCCAGCAGTTTGGGAGTGGGTCGTGAAGCTTTCTTT. It codes for CASSLGVGREAFF.